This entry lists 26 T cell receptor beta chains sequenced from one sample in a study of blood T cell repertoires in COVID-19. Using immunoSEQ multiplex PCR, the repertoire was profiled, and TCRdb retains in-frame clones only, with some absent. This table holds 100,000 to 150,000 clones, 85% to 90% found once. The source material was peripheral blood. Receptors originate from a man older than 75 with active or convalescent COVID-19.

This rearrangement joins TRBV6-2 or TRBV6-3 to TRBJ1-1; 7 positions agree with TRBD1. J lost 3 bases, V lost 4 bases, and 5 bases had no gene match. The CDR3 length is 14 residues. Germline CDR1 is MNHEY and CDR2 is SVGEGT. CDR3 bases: TGTGCCAGCAGTTGGTACCAGGGGGACACTGAAGCTTTCTTT. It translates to CASSWYQGDTEAFF.

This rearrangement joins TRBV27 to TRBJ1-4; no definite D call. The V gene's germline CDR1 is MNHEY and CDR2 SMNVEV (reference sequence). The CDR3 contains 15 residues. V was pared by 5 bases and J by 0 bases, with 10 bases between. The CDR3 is CASSVHQATNEKLFF. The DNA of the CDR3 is TGTGCCAGCAGTGTACACCAAGCAACTAATGAAAAACTGTTTTTT.

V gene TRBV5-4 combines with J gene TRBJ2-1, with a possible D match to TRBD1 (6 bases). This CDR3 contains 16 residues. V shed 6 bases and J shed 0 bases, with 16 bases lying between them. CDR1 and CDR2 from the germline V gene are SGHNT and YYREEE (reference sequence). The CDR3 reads CASIRGGHSSYNEQFF. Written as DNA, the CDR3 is TGTGCCAGCATTAGAGGGGGTCACAGCTCCTACAATGAGCAGTTCTTC.

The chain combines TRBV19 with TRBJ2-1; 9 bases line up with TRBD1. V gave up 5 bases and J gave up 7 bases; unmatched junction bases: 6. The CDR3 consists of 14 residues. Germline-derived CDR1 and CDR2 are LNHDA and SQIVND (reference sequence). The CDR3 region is CASSVTGGQNEQFF. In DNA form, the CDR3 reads TGTGCCAGTAGTGTGACAGGGGGTCAGAATGAGCAGTTCTTC.

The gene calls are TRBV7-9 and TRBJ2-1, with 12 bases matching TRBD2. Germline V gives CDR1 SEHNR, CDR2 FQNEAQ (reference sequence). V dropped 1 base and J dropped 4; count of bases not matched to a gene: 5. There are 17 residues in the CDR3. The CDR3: CASSLELAGGPYNEQFF. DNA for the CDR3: TGTGCCAGCAGCTTAGAACTAGCGGGGGGTCCTTACAATGAGCAGTTCTTC.

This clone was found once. This CDR3 reads CASSLGLAGGQDTQYF. CDR3 sequence (DNA): TGTGCCAGCAGCTTAGGTCTAGCGGGAGGTCAAGATACGCAGTATTTT. The chain joins TRBV7-3 to TRBJ2-3; the match to TRBD2 covers 11 bases. The CDR3 sequence is 16 residues long. Germline CDR1 and CDR2: SGHTA and FQGTGA. V trimming: 2 bases; J trimming: 5 bases; junction bases outside the gene matches: 6.

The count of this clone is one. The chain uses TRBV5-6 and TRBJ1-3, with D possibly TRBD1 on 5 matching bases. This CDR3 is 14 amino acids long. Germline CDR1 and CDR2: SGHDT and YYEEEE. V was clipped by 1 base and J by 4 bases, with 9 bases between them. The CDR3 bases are TGTGCCAGCAGCTTGCCAGGGTACGGAAACACCATATATTTT. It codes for CASSLPGYGNTIYF.

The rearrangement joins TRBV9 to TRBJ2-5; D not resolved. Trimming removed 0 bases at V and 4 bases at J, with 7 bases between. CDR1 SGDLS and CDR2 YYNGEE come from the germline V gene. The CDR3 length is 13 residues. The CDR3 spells CASSVESRETQYF. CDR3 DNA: TGTGCCAGCAGCGTAGAAAGCCGAGAGACCCAGTACTTC.

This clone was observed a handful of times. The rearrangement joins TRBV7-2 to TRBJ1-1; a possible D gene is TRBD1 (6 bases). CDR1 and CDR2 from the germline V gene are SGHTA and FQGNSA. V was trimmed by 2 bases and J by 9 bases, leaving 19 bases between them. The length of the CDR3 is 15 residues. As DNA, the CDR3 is TGTGCCAGCAGCTTAAATCCTGGGACAAATTTGAAAGCTTTCTTT. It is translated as CASSLNPGTNLKAFF.

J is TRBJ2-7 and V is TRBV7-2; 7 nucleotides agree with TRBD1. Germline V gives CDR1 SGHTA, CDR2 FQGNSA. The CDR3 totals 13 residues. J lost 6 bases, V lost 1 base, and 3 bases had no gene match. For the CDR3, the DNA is TGTGCCAGCAGCTTAGGGGCAGGGGGCGAGCAGTACTTC. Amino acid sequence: CASSLGAGGEQYF.

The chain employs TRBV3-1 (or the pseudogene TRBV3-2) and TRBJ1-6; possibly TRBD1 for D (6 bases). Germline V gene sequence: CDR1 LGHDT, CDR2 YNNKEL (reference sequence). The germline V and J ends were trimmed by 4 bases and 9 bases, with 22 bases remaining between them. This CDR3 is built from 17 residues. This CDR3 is CASSLHLGAGDRSPLHF. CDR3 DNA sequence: TGTGCCAGCAGCCTTCATTTAGGGGCAGGGGATCGTTCACCCCTCCACTTT.

The CDR3 DNA reads as TGTGCCAGCAGCTTTAGGACAGGACACTATGGCTACACCTTC. Its translation is CASSFRTGHYGYTF. This chain connects TRBV5-4 to TRBJ1-2, with 7 bases identical to TRBD1. The CDR3 consists of 14 residues. The ends lost 2 bases at V and 3 bases at J; junction bases unmatched: 4. Germline V gene sequence: CDR1 SGHNT, CDR2 YYREEE (reference sequence).

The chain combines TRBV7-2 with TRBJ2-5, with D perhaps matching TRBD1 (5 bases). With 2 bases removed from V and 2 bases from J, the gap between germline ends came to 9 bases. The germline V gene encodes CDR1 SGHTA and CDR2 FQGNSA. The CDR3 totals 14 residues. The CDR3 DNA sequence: TGTGCCAGCAGCTTAAACCCAGGGCAAGAGACCCAGTACTTC. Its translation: CASSLNPGQETQYF. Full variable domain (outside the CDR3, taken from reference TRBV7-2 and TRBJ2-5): GAGVSQSPSNKVTEKGKDVELRCDPISGHTALYWYRQSLGQGLEFLIYFQGNSAPDKSGLPSDRFSAERTGGSVSTLTIQRTQQEDSAVYLCASSLNPGQETQYFGPGTRLLVL.

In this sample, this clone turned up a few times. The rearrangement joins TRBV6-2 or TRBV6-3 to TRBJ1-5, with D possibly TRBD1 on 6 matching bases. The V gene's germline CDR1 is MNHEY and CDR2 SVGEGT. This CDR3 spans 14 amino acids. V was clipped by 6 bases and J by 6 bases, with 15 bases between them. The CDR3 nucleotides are TGTGCCAGCAGCTCCCGGGGGGGCGGTCAGCCCCAGCATTTT. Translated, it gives CASSSRGGGQPQHF.

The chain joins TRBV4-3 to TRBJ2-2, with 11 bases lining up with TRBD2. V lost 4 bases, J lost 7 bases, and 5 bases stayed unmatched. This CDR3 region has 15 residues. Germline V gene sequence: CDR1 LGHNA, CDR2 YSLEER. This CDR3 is CASSPSGRTVGELFF. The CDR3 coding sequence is TGCGCCAGCAGCCCTAGCGGGAGGACCGTCGGGGAGCTGTTTTTT.

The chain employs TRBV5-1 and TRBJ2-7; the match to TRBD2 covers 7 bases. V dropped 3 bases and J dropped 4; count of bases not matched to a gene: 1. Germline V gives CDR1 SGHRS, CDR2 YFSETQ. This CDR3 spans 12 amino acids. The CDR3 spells CASSSGGYEQYF. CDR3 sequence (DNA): TGCGCCAGCAGCTCGGGAGGATACGAGCAGTACTTC.

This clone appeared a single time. CDR3: CASSQDMPGTITNYGYTF. The DNA of the CDR3 is TGTGCCAGCAGCCAAGATATGCCGGGAACAATTACTAACTATGGCTACACCTTC. The rearrangement joins TRBV4-2 to TRBJ1-2; D gene ambiguous. V lost 0 bases to trimming and J lost 0 bases, with 17 bases between them. Germline lookup yields CDR1 LGHNA and CDR2 YNFKEQ. The CDR3 is made up of 18 amino acids.

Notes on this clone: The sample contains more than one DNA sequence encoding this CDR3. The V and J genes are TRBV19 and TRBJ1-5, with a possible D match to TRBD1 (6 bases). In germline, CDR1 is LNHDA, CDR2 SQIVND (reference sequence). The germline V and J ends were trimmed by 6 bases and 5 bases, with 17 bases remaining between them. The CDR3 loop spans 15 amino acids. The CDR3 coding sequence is TGTGCCAGTAGCACCTCTGGGGGCAGGGATCAGCCCCAGCATTTT. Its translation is CASSTSGGRDQPQHF.

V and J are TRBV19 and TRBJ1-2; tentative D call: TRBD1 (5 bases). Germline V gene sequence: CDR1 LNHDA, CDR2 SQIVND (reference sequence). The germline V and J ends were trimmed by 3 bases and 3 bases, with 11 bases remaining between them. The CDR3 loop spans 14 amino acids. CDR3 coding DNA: TGTGCCAGTAGTATTTCCCAGGGTGACTATGGCTACACCTTC. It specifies CASSISQGDYGYTF.

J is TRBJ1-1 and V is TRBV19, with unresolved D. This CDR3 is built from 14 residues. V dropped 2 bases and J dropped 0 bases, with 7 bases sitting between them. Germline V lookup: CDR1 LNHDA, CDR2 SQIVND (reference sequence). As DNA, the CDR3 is TGTGCCAGTAGTATAACACCAGTGAACACTGAAGCTTTCTTT. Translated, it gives CASSITPVNTEAFF.

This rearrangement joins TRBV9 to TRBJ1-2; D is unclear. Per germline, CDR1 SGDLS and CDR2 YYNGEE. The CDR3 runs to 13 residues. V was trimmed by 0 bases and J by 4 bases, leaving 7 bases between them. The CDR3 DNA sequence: TGTGCCAGCAGCGTAGAGAACACCTATGGCTACACCTTC. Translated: CASSVENTYGYTF.

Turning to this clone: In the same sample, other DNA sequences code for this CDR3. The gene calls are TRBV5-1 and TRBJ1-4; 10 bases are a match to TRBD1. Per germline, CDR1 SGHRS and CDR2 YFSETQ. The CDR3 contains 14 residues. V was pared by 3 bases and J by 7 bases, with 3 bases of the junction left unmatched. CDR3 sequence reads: CASSSGTGVEKLFF. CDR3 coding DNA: TGCGCCAGCAGCTCCGGGACAGGGGTTGAAAAACTGTTTTTT.

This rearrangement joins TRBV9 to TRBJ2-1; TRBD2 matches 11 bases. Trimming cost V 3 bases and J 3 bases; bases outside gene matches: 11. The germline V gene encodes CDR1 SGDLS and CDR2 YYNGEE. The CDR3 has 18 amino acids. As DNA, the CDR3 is TGTGCCAGCAGCGACAGGGCCCCGGGACTAGCGGACTACAATGAGCAGTTCTTC. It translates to CASSDRAPGLADYNEQFF.

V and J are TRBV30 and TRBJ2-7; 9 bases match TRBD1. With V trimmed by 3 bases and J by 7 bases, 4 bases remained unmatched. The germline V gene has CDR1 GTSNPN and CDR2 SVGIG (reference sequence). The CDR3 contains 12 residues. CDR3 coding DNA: TGTGCCTGGAGGGGGACAGGGTCTGAGCAGTACTTC. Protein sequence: CAWRGTGSEQYF.

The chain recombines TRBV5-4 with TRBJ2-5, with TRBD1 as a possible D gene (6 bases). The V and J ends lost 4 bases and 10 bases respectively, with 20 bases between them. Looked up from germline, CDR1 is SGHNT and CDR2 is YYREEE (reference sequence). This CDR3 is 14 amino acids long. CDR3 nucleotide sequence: TGTGCCAGCAGCCTTGGGACGAACCAGGGGAGCCAGTACTTC. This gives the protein CASSLGTNQGSQYF.

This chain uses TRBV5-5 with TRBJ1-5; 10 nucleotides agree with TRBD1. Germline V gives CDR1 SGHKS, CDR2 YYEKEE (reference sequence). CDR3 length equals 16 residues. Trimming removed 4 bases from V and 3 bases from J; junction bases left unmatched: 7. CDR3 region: CASSIGTGDNNQPQHF. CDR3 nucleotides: TGTGCCAGCAGCATAGGGACAGGGGATAACAATCAGCCCCAGCATTTT.